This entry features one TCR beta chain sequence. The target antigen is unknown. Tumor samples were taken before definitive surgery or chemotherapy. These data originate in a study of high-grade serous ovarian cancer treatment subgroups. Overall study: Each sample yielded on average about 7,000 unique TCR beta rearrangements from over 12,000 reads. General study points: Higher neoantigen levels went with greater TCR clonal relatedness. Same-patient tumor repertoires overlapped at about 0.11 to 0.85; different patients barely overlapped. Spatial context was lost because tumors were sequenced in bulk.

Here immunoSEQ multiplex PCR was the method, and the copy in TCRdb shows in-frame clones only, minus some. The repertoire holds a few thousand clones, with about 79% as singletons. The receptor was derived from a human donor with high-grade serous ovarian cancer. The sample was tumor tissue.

In nucleotides, the CDR3 is TGCGCCAGCAGCCTCTATACTAGCGGGGGGCCGATGGGTGATACGCAGTATTTT. Translated, it gives CASSLYTSGGPMGDTQYF. The V and J genes are TRBV4-3 and TRBJ2-3; 12 bases line up with TRBD2. The V gene end was trimmed by 4 bases and the J gene end by 6 bases; junction bases not matched to a gene: 14. In germline, CDR1 is LGHNA, CDR2 YSLEER. The length of the CDR3 is 18 residues.